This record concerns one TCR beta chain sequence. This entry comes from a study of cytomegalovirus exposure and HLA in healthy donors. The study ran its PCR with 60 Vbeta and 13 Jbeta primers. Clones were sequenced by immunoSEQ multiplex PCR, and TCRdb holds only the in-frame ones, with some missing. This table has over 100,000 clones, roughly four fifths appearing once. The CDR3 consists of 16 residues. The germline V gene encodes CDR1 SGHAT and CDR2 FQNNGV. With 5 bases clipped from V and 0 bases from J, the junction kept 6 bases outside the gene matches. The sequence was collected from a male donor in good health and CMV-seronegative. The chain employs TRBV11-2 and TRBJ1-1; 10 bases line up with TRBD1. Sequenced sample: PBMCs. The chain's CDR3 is CASSKTTGGLNTEAFF. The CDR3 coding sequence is TGTGCCAGCAGCAAAACGACAGGGGGCCTGAACACTGAAGCTTTCTTT.